Sequencing of this T cell receptor beta chain was carried out in a study of CD8 T cells in Susac syndrome. Sequencing of TCR beta was performed on blood CD8+ T cells and on blood CD4+ T cells. The RNA, about 0.5 to 1 ug, was put through reverse transcription using random hexamers. Multiplex immunoSEQ PCR targeted 54 Vbeta and 13 Jbeta TCR beta segments. TCRdb used MiXCR to reprocess the immunoSEQ multiplex PCR reads, holding one entry per CDR3 protein. This sample has roughly 220,000 distinct CDR3 sequences, with 94% found just once. The CDR3 is 14 residues long. The germline V gene has CDR1 SGHVS and CDR2 FQNEAQ. The trim removed 3 bases at V and 6 bases at J, leaving 7 bases unmatched.

The specimen was CD4+ T cells from PBMCs. This chain connects TRBV7-8 to TRBJ1-1; TRBD1 agrees at 7 bases. The clonotype was recovered from a human donor with Susac syndrome. The CDR3 DNA follows: TGTGCCAGCAGCTTCCGACAGGGAGAGGCTGAAGCTTTCTTT. This translates into CASSFRQGEAEAFF.